This TCR beta chain was sequenced during a study of control samples from healthy donors and cancer patients. Data came from immunoSEQ multiplex PCR; TCRdb stores just in-frame clones and leaves some out. The sample comprises 120,000 or so clones, more than 75% of which are singletons, and 7% to 10% rests with the top ten. Trimming at V came to 4 bases and at J to 4 bases, leaving 5 bases not matched to a gene. The V gene's germline CDR1 is SQVTM and CDR2 ANQGSEA. The CDR3 runs 13 residues. Source material: blood. The receptor comes from a man aged 35 to 55 in good health. The V and J genes are TRBV29-1 and TRBJ1-1, with 8 bases lining up with TRBD1. CDR3 protein: CSVGVDRATEAFF. The CDR3 DNA reads as TGCAGCGTTGGTGTGGACAGGGCCACTGAAGCTTTCTTT.